Listed here are 28 T cell receptor beta chains from one sample, sequenced in a study of T cell responses to AZD1222 COVID-19 vaccine (dated by TCRdb to the early 2020s). According to the study, the label for this sample's time point signals: about 28 days (+/-7) after the second vaccine dose. Receptor libraries were prepared by the immunoSEQ multiplex PCR assay. The clones in this table, taken by TCRdb from immuneACCESS, are in-frame only. Not every clone is retained; where verified, under half of the shortfall comes from an unresolved V gene, and the cause of the rest is unknown. This sample comprises under 150,000 clones, under 90% of them detected only once. The ten top clones hold 1.5% to 2% of the sample. The sequencing used peripheral blood, collected 28 days after the second AZD1222 dose. The origin of the receptors is an adult who received the AZD1222 COVID-19 vaccine.

This chain links TRBV5-5 with TRBJ2-1; TRBD2 aligns across 11 bases. This CDR3 has 16 amino acids. CDR1 and CDR2 (germline): SGHKS, YYEKEE (reference sequence). Unmatched junction bases numbered 3, after V lost 0 bases and J lost 4 bases. CDR3 sequence (DNA): TGTGCCAGCAGCTTGGTGTGGACTAGCGGGTACAATGAGCAGTTCTTC. Residues: CASSLVWTSGYNEQFF.

The V call is TRBV24-1, the J call TRBJ2-1; D is ambiguous. V lost 2 bases, J lost 0 bases, and 4 bases lay in between. The V gene's germline CDR1 is KGHDR and CDR2 SFDVKD. The CDR3 consists of 14 residues. The CDR3 coding sequence is TGTGCCACCAGTGATTCCGGCTCCTACAATGAGCAGTTCTTC. Its translation is CATSDSGSYNEQFF.

This clone was detected only once. The chain carries TRBV28 and TRBJ1-6; D not certain. The CDR3 loop spans 16 amino acids. Germline V gives CDR1 MDHEN, CDR2 SYDVKM. The ends were cut back, 6 bases at V and 0 bases at J, with 12 bases in the middle. This CDR3 reads CASSDPLSSYNSPLHF. CDR3 nucleotides: TGTGCCAGCAGCGACCCCTTAAGCTCCTATAATTCACCCCTCCACTTT.

V and J are TRBV6-5 and TRBJ2-5, with 11 bases identical to TRBD1. Germline trimming cut 6 bases from V and 3 bases from J; bases unmatched to any gene: 6. The CDR3 sequence is 15 residues long. Germline V gives CDR1 MNHEY, CDR2 SVGAGI. The CDR3 DNA follows: TGTGCCAGCAGGGCCGGGACAGGGGGGAAAGAGACCCAGTACTTC. Protein sequence: CASRAGTGGKETQYF.

This rearrangement joins TRBV6-5 to TRBJ2-2; 7 nucleotides match TRBD2. Germline lookup yields CDR1 MNHEY and CDR2 SVGAGI. The CDR3 sequence is 15 residues long. V shed 0 bases, J shed 9 bases, and the junction held 7 bases outside the gene matches. CDR3 DNA: TGTGCCAGCAGTTACTCCGGACTAGATAGACGGGAGCTGTTTTTT. Its translation: CASSYSGLDRRELFF.

The chain combines TRBV25-1 with TRBJ1-4, with D possibly being TRBD1 (5 bases). The germline CDR1 and CDR2 sequences are MGHDK and SYGVNS. The V end was cut by 7 bases, the J end by 7 bases, with 7 bases between. The CDR3 has 11 residues. CDR3 sequence (DNA): TGTGCCAGCACAGGGAGTGAAAAACTGTTTTTT. Translation gives CASTGSEKLFF.

This CDR3 is CASSFRDLSGNTIYF. The CDR3 DNA reads TGTGCCAGCAGTTTCAGGGATCTTTCTGGAAACACCATATATTTT. This chain uses TRBV28 with TRBJ1-3; a possible D gene is TRBD1 (5 bases). Germline CDR1 is MDHEN and CDR2 is SYDVKM. The CDR3 extends over 15 amino acids. Trimming removed 3 bases from V and 1 base from J, with 10 bases in between.

This chain links TRBV19 with TRBJ2-1; 8 positions agree with TRBD1. The CDR3 spans 16 residues. V shed 1 base and J 4 bases; nucleotides not matched to a gene: 6. The germline CDR1 and CDR2 sequences are LNHDA and SQIVND (reference sequence). In DNA form, the CDR3 reads TGTGCCAGTAGTATAGTTGACAGGGGAAGGTACAATGAGCAGTTCTTC. Protein sequence: CASSIVDRGRYNEQFF. The full variable domain, in which reference TRBV19 and TRBJ2-1 provide the parts outside the CDR3, is DGGITQSPKYLFRKEGQNVTLSCEQNLNHDAMYWYRQDPGQGLRLIYYSQIVNDFQKGDIAEGYSVSREKKESFPLTVTSAQKNPTAFYLCASSIVDRGRYNEQFFGPGTRLTVL.

CDR3 residues: CASSSPGTSGSSGDTQYF. Written as DNA, the CDR3 is TGTGCCAGCAGCTCCCCAGGGACTAGCGGGAGCTCTGGGGATACGCAGTATTTT. The chain couples TRBV7-9 to TRBJ2-3; 14 positions agree with TRBD2. With V trimmed by 4 bases and J by 6 bases, 12 bases remained unmatched. CDR1 and CDR2 from the germline V gene are SEHNR and FQNEAQ (reference sequence). CDR3 size: 18 residues. Combining the CDR3 with reference TRBV7-9 and TRBJ2-3 gives the whole variable domain DTGVSQNPRHKITKRGQNVTFRCDPISEHNRLYWYRQTLGQGPEFLTYFQNEAQLEKSRLLSDRFSAERPKGSFSTLEIQRTEQGDSAMYLCASSSPGTSGSSGDTQYFGPGTRLTVL.

The V and J genes are TRBV5-4 and TRBJ2-7, with D unclear. Per the germline V gene, CDR1 is SGHNT and CDR2 is YYREEE (reference sequence). CDR3 length: 11 residues. V was clipped by 1 base and J by 5 bases, with 4 bases between them. The CDR3 DNA follows: TGTGCCAGCAGCTTGTTAAACGAGCAGTACTTC. This encodes CASSLLNEQYF.

The CDR3 nucleotides are TGTGCCAGCAGTTCGCGGGGCCAAAGCTCCTACGAGCAGTACGTC. Translation gives CASSSRGQSSYEQYV. The rearrangement links TRBV6-6 to TRBJ2-7, with a possible D match to TRBD2 (6 bases). CDR1 is MNHNY and CDR2 is SVGAGI in the germline V gene (reference sequence). The CDR3 loop spans 15 amino acids. The V gene lost 4 bases and the J gene lost 0 bases, with 13 bases spanning the gap.

This chain links TRBV28 with TRBJ2-7; unclear D gene. This CDR3 spans 12 amino acids. The V and J ends lost 4 bases and 5 bases respectively, with 9 bases between them. From germline, CDR1 is MDHEN and CDR2 SYDVKM. The CDR3 coding sequence is TGTGCCAGCAGTTCCCCTCCGAACGAGCAGTACTTC. It encodes CASSSPPNEQYF.

This chain joins TRBV27 and TRBJ2-4; D may be TRBD1 (7 bases). The CDR3 contains 15 residues. V was trimmed by 8 bases and J by 0 bases, leaving 14 bases between them. CDR1 and CDR2 (germline): MNHEY, SMNVEV (reference sequence). This CDR3 reads CASGGTAQAKNIQYF. The CDR3 DNA reads as TGTGCCAGCGGAGGGACAGCCCAAGCCAAAAACATTCAGTACTTC.

V gene TRBV30 combines with J gene TRBJ2-1; 7 bases map to TRBD2. CDR3 size: 15 residues. Losses at the gene ends were 3 bases for V and 0 bases for J; bases not matched to a gene: 5. Germline V gene data show CDR1 as GTSNPN and CDR2 as SVGIG (reference sequence). Here the CDR3 DNA reads TGTGCCTGGAGCGGAGCGGGGAGCTCCTACAATGAGCAGTTCTTC. Protein sequence: CAWSGAGSSYNEQFF.

The rearrangement joins TRBV18 to TRBJ2-6; a weak D match, TRBD1 (6 bases). CDR1 KGHSH and CDR2 LQKENI come from the germline V gene. The CDR3 consists of 16 residues. The ends were cut back, 6 bases at V and 2 bases at J, with 14 bases in the middle. The CDR3 DNA reads TGTGCCAGCTCGCCCCTGCCAGGGGCTGGGGCCAACGTCCTGACTTTC. This gives the protein CASSPLPGAGANVLTF.

V usage is TRBV30 and J usage is TRBJ1-1, with a possible D match to TRBD1 (6 bases). The germline V gene encodes CDR1 GTSNPN and CDR2 SVGIG (reference sequence). Trimming removed 3 bases at V and 8 bases at J, with 10 bases between. The CDR3 runs 11 residues. CDR3 DNA sequence: TGTGCCTGGAGGGGACATACGGAAGCTTTCTTT. This gives the protein CAWRGHTEAFF.

V and J are TRBV24-1 and TRBJ2-1; TRBD1 might be the D (6 bases). CDR1 is KGHDR, CDR2 SFDVKD, per germline. The CDR3 is 13 residues long. V was cut by 5 bases and J by 4 bases, with 8 bases left in between. The CDR3: CATSAGQYNEQFF. The CDR3 nucleotides are TGTGCCACCAGTGCCGGACAGTACAATGAGCAGTTCTTC.

This chain links TRBV18 with TRBJ1-5; D gene unclear. Trimming left V 2 bases short and J 8 bases short, with 16 bases between. The CDR3 is 15 residues long. Germline-derived CDR1 and CDR2 are KGHSH and LQKENI. This CDR3 is CASSPTETPREPQHF. The CDR3 DNA reads as TGTGCCAGCTCACCAACCGAAACGCCTAGGGAGCCCCAGCATTTT.

The chain has TRBV7-2 and TRBJ2-3; 10 bases are shared with TRBD2. This CDR3 has 15 residues. The V gene end was trimmed by 3 bases and the J gene end by 1 base; junction bases not matched to a gene: 1. CDR1 SGHTA and CDR2 FQGNSA come from the germline V gene. The CDR3 reads CASSFGLAGTDTQYF. CDR3 DNA sequence: TGTGCCAGCAGCTTCGGACTAGCGGGCACAGATACGCAGTATTTT.

The CDR3 DNA follows: TGCGCCAGCAGCTTGGAGCGGAACACTGAAGCTTTCTTT. Translated, it gives CASSLERNTEAFF. The chain recombines TRBV5-1 with TRBJ1-1; the D is unclear. Trimming took 0 bases from V and 1 from J, leaving 4 bases between them. The CDR3 covers 13 residues. CDR1 SGHRS and CDR2 YFSETQ come from the germline V gene.

There are a few counts of this clone. The J gene is TRBJ1-5, the V gene TRBV7-6, with D unclear. The CDR3 runs to 13 residues. Trimming pared 5 bases from V and 3 bases from J, leaving 8 bases between. Germline V gene lookup returns CDR1 SGHVS and CDR2 FNYEAQ. In DNA, the CDR3 is TGTGCCAGCAGCCCCCGGAACAATCAGCCCCAGCATTTT. Translated, it gives CASSPRNNQPQHF.

V usage is TRBV12-3 or TRBV12-4 and J usage is TRBJ1-2; D might be TRBD1 (5 bases). With 1 base removed from V and 7 bases from J, the gap between germline ends came to 10 bases. The CDR3 runs to 13 residues. The CDR3 protein is CASSLVGGGGYTF. As DNA, the CDR3 is TGTGCCAGCAGTTTAGTGGGGGGTGGTGGCTACACCTTC.

The chain couples TRBV19 to TRBJ2-7; D perhaps matches TRBD1 (5 bases). Trimming shortened V by 3 bases and J by 3 bases, and 9 bases separated the two germline ends. CDR1 is LNHDA and CDR2 is SQIVND in the germline V gene (reference sequence). This CDR3 has 13 amino acids. The CDR3 here is CASSMVQGYEQYF. The CDR3 DNA reads as TGTGCCAGTAGTATGGTGCAGGGCTACGAGCAGTACTTC.

This clone was picked up one time. The chain is built from TRBV7-6 and TRBJ2-2; D may be TRBD1 (5 bases). The germline V and J ends were trimmed by 2 bases and 0 bases, with 7 bases remaining between them. The CDR3 has 15 amino acids. Germline V gives CDR1 SGHVS, CDR2 FNYEAQ. The CDR3 protein is CASSLRQTNTGELFF. CDR3 coding DNA: TGTGCCAGCAGCTTAAGACAGACGAACACCGGGGAGCTGTTTTTT.

This clone came up once. V is TRBV11-2 and J is TRBJ2-3; D gene unclear. Germline-derived CDR1 and CDR2 are SGHAT and FQNNGV. Between the trimmed V and J ends, which lost 5 bases and 3 bases, there was a span of 3 bases. The CDR3 is 11 residues long. Here the CDR3 DNA reads TGTGCCAGCAGCCCGACAGATACGCAGTATTTT. Translated, it gives CASSPTDTQYF.

The rearrangement links TRBV12-3 or TRBV12-4 to TRBJ1-1; D gene unclear. V dropped 6 bases and J dropped 1 base, with 9 bases sitting between them. The CDR3 is made up of 13 amino acids. CDR3 nucleotides: TGTGCCAGCAGCTTTAACAGGAACACTGAAGCTTTCTTT. Translated: CASSFNRNTEAFF.

The chain combines TRBV11-2 with TRBJ1-1; no clear D gene. Trimming left V 4 bases short and J 1 base short, with 13 bases between. The CDR3 contains 15 residues. In germline, CDR1 is SGHAT, CDR2 FQNNGV. The CDR3, as DNA: TGTGCCAGCAGCTCAGACCGAACACCGAACACTGAAGCTTTCTTT. The encoded protein is CASSSDRTPNTEAFF.

The chain joins TRBV13 to TRBJ1-6; 7 bases are shared with TRBD1. This CDR3 is built from 18 residues. V dropped 5 bases and J dropped 4; count of bases not matched to a gene: 14. The germline V gene encodes CDR1 PRHDT and CDR2 FYEKMQ (reference sequence). The CDR3 DNA sequence: TGTGCCAGCAGCCCAGGGGGGGGGACGGAACATTATAATTCACCCCTCCACTTT. Amino acid sequence: CASSPGGGTEHYNSPLHF. The variable domain in full, completed from reference TRBV13 and TRBJ1-6, reads AAGVIQSPRHLIKEKRETATLKCYPIPRHDTVYWYQQGPGQDPQFLISFYEKMQSDKGSIPDRFSAQQFSDYHSELNMSSLELGDSALYFCASSPGGGTEHYNSPLHFGNGTRLTVT.